These 26 T cell receptor beta chains were sequenced from one sample in a study of T cell repertoires in cytomegalovirus infection. Each CDR3 protein gets one entry after TCRdb re-called the reads with MiXCR. The data hold 150,000 to 200,000 distinct CDR3 sequences, with roughly a fifth observed a single time. What was sequenced was PBMCs. The origin of the receptors is a human donor in good health (CMV status not recorded). Some clones in this sample may be carry-over from other donors' samples.

The CDR3 reads CASSLTRTGNTGELFF. DNA for the CDR3: TGTGCCAGCAGCTTAACCCGGACAGGGAACACCGGGGAGCTGTTTTTT. The V call is TRBV7-3, the J call TRBJ2-2; 7 bases are shared with TRBD1. Germline CDR1 is SGHTA and CDR2 is FQGTGA. Germline trimming cut 0 bases from V and 1 base from J; bases unmatched to any gene: 2. This CDR3 region has 16 residues. The full variable domain, its missing parts supplied by reference TRBV7-3 and TRBJ2-2, is GAGVSQTPSNKVTEKGKYVELRCDPISGHTALYWYRQSLGQGPEFLIYFQGTGAADDSGLPNDRFFAVRPEGSVSTLKIQRTERGDSAVYLCASSLTRTGNTGELFFGEGSRLTVL.

This chain connects TRBV15 to TRBJ1-3; the D is unclear. Germline CDR1 and CDR2: LNHNV and YYDKDF (reference sequence). The ends were cut back, 0 bases at V and 4 bases at J, with 7 bases in the middle. The CDR3 runs 14 residues. CDR3 in amino acids: CATSRDFTGNTIYF. CDR3 bases: TGTGCCACCAGCAGAGATTTTACAGGAAACACCATATATTTT. The variable domain in full, completed from reference TRBV15 and TRBJ1-3, reads DAMVIQNPRYQVTQFGKPVTLSCSQTLNHNVMYWYQQKSSQAPKLLFHYYDKDFNNEADTPDNFQSRRPNTSFCFLDIRSPGLGDTAMYLCATSRDFTGNTIYFGEGSWLTVV.

This clonotype came up a few times. The rearrangement joins TRBV5-1 to TRBJ2-1; 10 bases match TRBD2. The CDR3 has 15 amino acids. Looked up from germline, CDR1 is SGHRS and CDR2 is YFSETQ. The trim removed 4 bases at V and 2 bases at J, leaving 3 bases unmatched. The CDR3 DNA is TGCGCCAGCAGCCAGCGGGAGGGACCCTACAATGAGCAGTTCTTC. Its translation: CASSQREGPYNEQFF.

This clonotype was found a few times. The CDR3 nucleotides read TGTGCCATCAGTCGGGCCGGGACGGATGAAAAACTGTTTTTT. Encoded protein: CAISRAGTDEKLFF. J is TRBJ1-4 and V is TRBV10-3, with D possibly matching TRBD1 (5 bases). The CDR3 consists of 14 residues. With 5 bases removed from V and 6 bases from J, the gap between germline ends came to 13 bases. Germline values: CDR1 ENHRY, CDR2 SYGVKD.

This clonotype was detected only a few times. The genes are TRBV20-1 and TRBJ2-7; TRBD2 agrees at 7 bases. Germline CDR1 reads DFQATT; CDR2 reads SNEGSKA (reference sequence). The V and J ends lost 6 bases and 7 bases, in that order; junction bases with no gene match: 18. The CDR3 runs to 15 residues. In DNA form, the CDR3 reads TGCAGTGCCAACAAGATCTCTAGCGGACTTAGGGAGCAGTACTTC. Amino acid sequence: CSANKISSGLREQYF.

Only a few counts were recorded for this clonotype. The chain employs TRBV4-1 and TRBJ2-2, with 8 positions matching TRBD1. V dropped 3 bases and J dropped 5; count of bases not matched to a gene: 5. Germline V gene lookup returns CDR1 MGHRA and CDR2 YSYEKL. This CDR3 has 15 residues. CDR3 in DNA: TGCGCCAGCAGCCAGTTACAGGGGGAAACCGGGGAGCTGTTTTTT. Translation gives CASSQLQGETGELFF.

The table lists this clonotype with a few counts. DNA for the CDR3: TGCAGCGCCAATTTAGCGGGAGCCACAGATACGCAGTATTTT. Translated: CSANLAGATDTQYF. This chain joins TRBV29-1 and TRBJ2-3; 9 nucleotides align to TRBD2. The trim removed 7 bases at V and 2 bases at J, leaving 7 bases unmatched. CDR1 SQVTM and CDR2 ANQGSEA come from the germline V gene. The CDR3 consists of 14 residues.

This sequence joins TRBV4-3 and TRBJ1-4; 7 bases agree with TRBD1. The germline V gene has CDR1 LGHNA and CDR2 YSLEER. The CDR3 sequence is 15 residues long. V was pared by 1 base and J by 3 bases, with 2 bases of the junction left unmatched. The CDR3 loop reads CASSQVGTANEKLFF. CDR3 sequence (DNA): TGCGCCAGCAGCCAAGTGGGGACAGCTAATGAAAAACTGTTTTTT.

The V gene is TRBV18, the J gene TRBJ2-7, with 7 nucleotides matching TRBD1. This CDR3 has 15 residues. Unmatched junction bases numbered 6, after V lost 4 bases and J lost 0 bases. CDR1 is KGHSH, CDR2 LQKENI, per germline. The DNA of the CDR3 is TGTGCCAGCTCACGAGGAACAGGGGACTCCTACGAGCAGTACTTC. Translated, it gives CASSRGTGDSYEQYF.

At least ten counts were recorded for this clonotype. The genes are TRBV7-2 and TRBJ2-3; 9 bases line up with TRBD2. V was pared by 3 bases and J by 2 bases, with 3 bases of the junction left unmatched. The length of the CDR3 is 15 residues. In germline, CDR1 is SGHTA, CDR2 FQGNSA. CDR3 DNA sequence: TGTGCCAGCAGCTTGACTAGCGGTTTCACAGATACGCAGTATTTT. Its protein product is CASSLTSGFTDTQYF. The full variable domain, with the rest looked up from reference TRBV7-2 and TRBJ2-3, is GAGVSQSPSNKVTEKGKDVELRCDPISGHTALYWYRQSLGQGLEFLIYFQGNSAPDKSGLPSDRFSAERTGGSVSTLTIQRTQQEDSAVYLCASSLTSGFTDTQYFGPGTRLTVL.

At least ten counts were recorded for this clonotype. The chain combines TRBV12-3 or TRBV12-4 with TRBJ1-6, with 7 bases fitting TRBD1. V was pared by 6 bases and J by 3 bases, with 5 bases of the junction left unmatched. The CDR3 length is 15 residues. The CDR3 DNA is TGTGCCAGCAGCAACCGGGACAGCTATAATTCACCCCTCCACTTT. It is translated as CASSNRDSYNSPLHF.

The CDR3 DNA sequence: TGTGCCACCTACCTGCCAGCGGGAGGGACCTACGAGCAGTACTTC. It specifies CATYLPAGGTYEQYF. The genes are TRBV2 and TRBJ2-7; 10 nucleotides align to TRBD2. The CDR3 is made up of 15 amino acids. From germline, CDR1 is SNHLY and CDR2 FYNNEI. Trimming cost V 10 bases and J 2 bases; bases outside gene matches: 11.

This clonotype was observed a few times. The chain carries TRBV28 and TRBJ2-7, with D perhaps TRBD1 or TRBD2 (5 bases each). V was shortened by 7 bases and J by 2 bases, with 27 bases between the two germline ends. This CDR3 contains 18 residues. Germline CDR1 is MDHEN and CDR2 is SYDVKM. The DNA of the CDR3 is TGTGCCAGCACCACTTTCGTTGGGGGTAAGGTGGCTACCTACGAGCAGTACTTC. This gives the protein CASTTFVGGKVATYEQYF.

The gene calls are TRBV7-2 and TRBJ2-2; the match to TRBD2 covers 7 bases. The length of the CDR3 is 14 residues. V lost 4 bases and J lost 6; bases outside the gene matches: 5. CDR1 and CDR2 (germline): SGHTA, FQGNSA. The CDR3 sequence: CASSSGLGPGELFF. CDR3 coding DNA: TGTGCCAGCAGCTCCGGACTAGGCCCCGGGGAGCTGTTTTTT.

This rearrangement joins TRBV14 to TRBJ2-2; possible D gene TRBD2, 6 bases. V was trimmed by 1 base and J by 4 bases, leaving 7 bases between them. The germline V gene encodes CDR1 SGHDN and CDR2 FVKESK. The CDR3 sequence is 14 residues long. In nucleotides, the CDR3 is TGTGCCAGCAGCCAAGGCGGGACCACCGGGGAGCTGTTTTTT. This translates into CASSQGGTTGELFF.

This clonotype was observed a handful of times. This sequence joins TRBV6-2 or TRBV6-3 and TRBJ2-4, with unresolved D. This CDR3 comprises 14 residues. Looked up from germline, CDR1 is MNHEY and CDR2 is SVGEGT. V lost 4 bases and J 0 bases, leaving 7 bases between the germline ends. DNA for the CDR3: TGTGCCAGCAGTTTGGAGCCAGCCAAAAACATTCAGTACTTC. Translated, it gives CASSLEPAKNIQYF.

The chain carries TRBV15 and TRBJ1-5, with TRBD1 as a possible D gene (6 bases). The CDR3 loop spans 17 amino acids. Trimming cost V 2 bases and J 2 bases, with 16 bases left between them. Germline lookup yields CDR1 LNHNV and CDR2 YYDKDF (reference sequence). The DNA of the CDR3 is TGTGCCACCAGCAGAACCGGGACAACGAAGGGCAATCAGCCCCAGCATTTT. Its protein product is CATSRTGTTKGNQPQHF.

This clonotype was seen a handful of times. The chain is built from TRBV12-3 or TRBV12-4 and TRBJ2-3; 7 bases match TRBD2. J lost 2 bases, V lost 5 bases, and 13 bases had no gene match. The CDR3 has 17 residues. DNA for the CDR3: TGTGCCAGCAGTACCCTTTCTCCAGCGGGGCTCACAGATACGCAGTATTTT. Its protein product is CASSTLSPAGLTDTQYF.

Concerning this clonotype: With a much larger clone just one base away, this may be a read error. The rearrangement joins TRBV28 to TRBJ1-1; TRBD1 might be the D (6 bases). Per the germline V gene, CDR1 is MDHEN and CDR2 is SYDVKM. This CDR3 is built from 14 residues. The CDR3 spells CSSGGGPMNTEAFF. The CDR3 nucleotides are TGTTCCAGCGGTGGGGGGCCCATGAACACTGAAGCTTTCTTT.

The CDR3 DNA reads TGTGCCAGCAGCTTGGCAGGGTTCACAGATACGCAGTATTTT. Residues: CASSLAGFTDTQYF. The rearrangement uses TRBV5-4 and TRBJ2-3; possibly TRBD1 for D (5 bases). V was trimmed by 0 bases and J by 2 bases, leaving 7 bases between them. Per the germline V gene, CDR1 is SGHNT and CDR2 is YYREEE (reference sequence). The CDR3 consists of 14 residues.

Concerning this clonotype: This could be a read error, since a much larger clone is one nucleotide away. This chain links TRBV3-1 with TRBJ2-2, with D hard to call. CDR3 length equals 11 residues. Trimming cost V 5 bases and J 2 bases, with 0 bases left between them. CDR1 is LGHDT and CDR2 is YNNKEL in the germline V gene (reference sequence). CDR3 in DNA: TGTGCCAGCAGCAACACCGGGGAGCTGTTTTTT. Protein sequence: CASSNTGELFF.

Here the CDR3 reads CSARDSRTAVYGYTF. The CDR3 coding sequence is TGCAGTGCTAGAGATTCCCGGACAGCCGTCTATGGCTACACCTTC. The chain combines TRBV20-1 with TRBJ1-2, with D possibly being TRBD1 (6 bases). The CDR3 contains 15 residues. The V end was cut by 0 bases, the J end by 4 bases, with 15 bases between. The V gene's germline CDR1 is DFQATT and CDR2 SNEGSKA (reference sequence).

The chain employs TRBV24-1 and TRBJ2-2; 10 bases are shared with TRBD1. The CDR3 length is 17 residues. With 4 bases clipped from V and 6 bases from J, the junction kept 10 bases outside the gene matches. The germline V gene encodes CDR1 KGHDR and CDR2 SFDVKD. The CDR3 nucleotides are TGTGCCACCAGTGACCTGGGACAGGGGACTTGGTCCGGGGAGCTGTTTTTT. This sequence encodes CATSDLGQGTWSGELFF.

The rearrangement uses TRBV28 and TRBJ1-2; D might be TRBD1 (6 bases). The CDR3 sequence is 14 residues long. V was cut by 2 bases and J by 4 bases, with 11 bases left in between. Germline V gene lookup returns CDR1 MDHEN and CDR2 SYDVKM. CDR3 sequence (DNA): TGTGCCAGCAGTTTACGACCCAGGGGCTATGGCTACACCTTC. It yields the protein CASSLRPRGYGYTF.

The J gene is TRBJ2-7, the V gene TRBV4-3; TRBD2 matches at 9 bases. The CDR3 consists of 15 residues. The ends lost 0 bases at V and 5 bases at J; junction bases unmatched: 5. Germline CDR1 and CDR2: LGHNA and YSLEER. The CDR3 spells CASSQDWREGNEQYF. As DNA, the CDR3 is TGCGCCAGCAGCCAAGATTGGCGGGAGGGCAACGAGCAGTACTTC.

The genes are TRBV5-1 and TRBJ2-3; D ambiguous. Looked up from germline, CDR1 is SGHRS and CDR2 is YFSETQ. Deletions cut 0 bases from V and 0 bases from J, with 8 bases between. There are 15 residues in the CDR3. The CDR3 spells CASSLVGQSTDTQYF. The CDR3 coding sequence is TGCGCCAGCAGCTTGGTTGGGCAAAGCACAGATACGCAGTATTTT. The whole variable domain, remainder taken from reference TRBV5-1 and TRBJ2-3, is KAGVTQTPRYLIKTRGQQVTLSCSPISGHRSVSWYQQTPGQGLQFLFEYFSETQRNKGNFPGRFSGRQFSNSRSEMNVSTLELGDSALYLCASSLVGQSTDTQYFGPGTRLTVL.